This T cell receptor (beta chain) is from a study of cytomegalovirus exposure and HLA in healthy donors. Study-wide background: There were 350 to 400 genotyped donors. Of these, roughly 82% fell in the genetic ancestry cluster associated with self-reported Caucasian donors. Findings and limits, study-wide: Most CMV-associated TCR beta chains were later found to appear HLA-restricted. Presence/absence analyses treated sequencing depth as roughly uniform across donors.

As to this clone: No antigen is known for it.

The primer mix had 60 Vbeta and 13 Jbeta primers. Assay used: immunoSEQ multiplex PCR; TCRdb lists only in-frame clones, some missing. The table includes 130,000 to 150,000 clones, 70% to 75% detected once. The germline V gene encodes CDR1 SEHNR and CDR2 FQNEAQ (reference sequence). The length of the CDR3 is 18 residues. Trimming took 2 bases from V and 3 from J; bases not matched to a gene: 11. The receptor comes from a human donor in good health. The rearrangement links TRBV7-9 to TRBJ2-2; 8 bases align to TRBD2. Sequencing was carried out using PBMCs. The CDR3 bases are TGTGCCAGCAGCTTAAACATGTGGGCGGGAGGTTACACCGGGGAGCTGTTTTTT. Residues: CASSLNMWAGGYTGELFF.